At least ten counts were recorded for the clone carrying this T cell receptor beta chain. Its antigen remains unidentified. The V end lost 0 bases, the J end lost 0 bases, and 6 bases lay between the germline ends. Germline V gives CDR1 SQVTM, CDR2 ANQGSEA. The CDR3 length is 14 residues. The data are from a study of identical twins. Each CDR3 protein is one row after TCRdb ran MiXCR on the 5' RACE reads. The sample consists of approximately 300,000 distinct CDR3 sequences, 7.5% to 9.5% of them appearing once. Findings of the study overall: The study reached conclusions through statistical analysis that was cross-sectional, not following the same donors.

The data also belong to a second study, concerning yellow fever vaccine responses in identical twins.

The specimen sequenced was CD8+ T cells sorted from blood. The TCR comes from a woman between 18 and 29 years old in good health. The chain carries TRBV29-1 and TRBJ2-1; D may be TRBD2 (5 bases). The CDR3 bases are TGCAGCGTTGAAGAGGGGAGCTCCTACAATGAGCAGTTCTTC. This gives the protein CSVEEGSSYNEQFF.